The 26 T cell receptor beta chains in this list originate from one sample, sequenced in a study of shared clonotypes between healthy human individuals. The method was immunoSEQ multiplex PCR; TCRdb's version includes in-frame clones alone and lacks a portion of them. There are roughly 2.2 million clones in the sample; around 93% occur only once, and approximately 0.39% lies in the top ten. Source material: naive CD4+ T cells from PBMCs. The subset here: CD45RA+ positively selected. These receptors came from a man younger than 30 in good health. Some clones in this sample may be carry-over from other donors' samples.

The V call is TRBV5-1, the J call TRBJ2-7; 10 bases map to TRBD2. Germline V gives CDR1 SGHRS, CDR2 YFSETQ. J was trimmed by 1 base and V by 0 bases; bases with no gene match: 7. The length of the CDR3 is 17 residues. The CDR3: CASSLGTSGMLSYEQYF. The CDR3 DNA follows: TGCGCCAGCAGCTTGGGGACTAGCGGTATGCTTTCCTACGAGCAGTACTTC.

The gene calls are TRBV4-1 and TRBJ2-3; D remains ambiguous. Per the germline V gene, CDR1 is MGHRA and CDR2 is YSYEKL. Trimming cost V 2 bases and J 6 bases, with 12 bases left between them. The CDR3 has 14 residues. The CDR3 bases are TGCGCCAGCAGCCAACCGACTCAGAAGGATACGCAGTATTTT. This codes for CASSQPTQKDTQYF.

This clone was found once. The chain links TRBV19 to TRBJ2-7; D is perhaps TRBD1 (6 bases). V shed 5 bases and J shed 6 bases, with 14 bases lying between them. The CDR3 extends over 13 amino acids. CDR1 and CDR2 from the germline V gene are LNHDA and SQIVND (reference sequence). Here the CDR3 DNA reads TGTGCCAGTAGTGCTGGACAGAGCCGCGAGCAGTACTTC. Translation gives CASSAGQSREQYF.

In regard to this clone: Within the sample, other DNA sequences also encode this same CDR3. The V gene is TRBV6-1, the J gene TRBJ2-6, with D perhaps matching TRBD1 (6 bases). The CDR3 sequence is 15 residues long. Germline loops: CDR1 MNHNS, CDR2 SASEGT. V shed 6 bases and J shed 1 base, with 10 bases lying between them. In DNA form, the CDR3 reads TGTGCCAGCAGGCCACAGGGTTCTGGGGCCAACGTCCTGACTTTC. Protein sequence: CASRPQGSGANVLTF.

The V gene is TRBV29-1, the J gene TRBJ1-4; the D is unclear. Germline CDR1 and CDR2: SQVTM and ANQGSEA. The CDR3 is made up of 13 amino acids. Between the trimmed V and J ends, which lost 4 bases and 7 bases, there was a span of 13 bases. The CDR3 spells CSVGSGYGEKLFF. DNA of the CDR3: TGCAGCGTTGGTTCGGGTTACGGTGAAAAACTGTTTTTT.

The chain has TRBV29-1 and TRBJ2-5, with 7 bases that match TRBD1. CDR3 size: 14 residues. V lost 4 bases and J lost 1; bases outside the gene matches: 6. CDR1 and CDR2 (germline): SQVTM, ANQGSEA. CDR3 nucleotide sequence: TGCAGCGTTGCGGACAGGCCTTTCCAAGAGACCCAGTACTTC. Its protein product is CSVADRPFQETQYF.

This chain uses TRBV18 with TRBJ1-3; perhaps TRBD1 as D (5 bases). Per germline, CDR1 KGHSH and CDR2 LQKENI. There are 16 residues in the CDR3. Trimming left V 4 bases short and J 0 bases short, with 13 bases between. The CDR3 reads CASSLPGLPSGNTIYF. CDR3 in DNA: TGTGCCAGCTCACTCCCGGGACTTCCCTCTGGAAACACCATATATTTT. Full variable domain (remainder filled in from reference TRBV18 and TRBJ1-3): NAGVMQNPRHLVRRRGQEARLRCSPMKGHSHVYWYRQLPEEGLKFMVYLQKENIIDESGMPKERFSAEFPKEGPSILRIQQVVRGDSAAYFCASSLPGLPSGNTIYFGEGSWLTVV.

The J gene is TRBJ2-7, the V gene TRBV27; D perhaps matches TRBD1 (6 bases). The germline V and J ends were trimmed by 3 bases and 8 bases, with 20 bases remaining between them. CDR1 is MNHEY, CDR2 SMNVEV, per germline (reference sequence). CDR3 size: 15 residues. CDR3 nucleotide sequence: TGTGCCAGCAGTTTCACAGGGTTTCCATCCCTGCAGCAGTACTTC. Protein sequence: CASSFTGFPSLQQYF.

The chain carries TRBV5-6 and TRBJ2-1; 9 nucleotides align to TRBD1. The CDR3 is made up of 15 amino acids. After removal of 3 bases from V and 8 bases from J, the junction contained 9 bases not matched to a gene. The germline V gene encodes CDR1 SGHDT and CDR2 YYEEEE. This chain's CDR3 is CASSWGTTGGDEQFF. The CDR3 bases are TGTGCCAGCAGCTGGGGAACCACAGGGGGCGATGAGCAGTTCTTC.

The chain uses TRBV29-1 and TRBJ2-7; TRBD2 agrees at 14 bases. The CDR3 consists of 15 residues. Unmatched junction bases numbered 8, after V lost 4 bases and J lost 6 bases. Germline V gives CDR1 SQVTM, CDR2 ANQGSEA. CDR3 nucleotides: TGCAGCGTTGGAGGGACTAGCGGGAGTGGCTCCGAGCAGTACTTC. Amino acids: CSVGGTSGSGSEQYF.

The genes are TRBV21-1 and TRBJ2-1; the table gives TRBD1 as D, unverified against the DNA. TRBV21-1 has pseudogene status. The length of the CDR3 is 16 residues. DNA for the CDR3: TGTGCCAGCAGCAATACAGGGGATCACGCTACTAATGAGCAGTTCTTC. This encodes CASSNTGDHATNEQFF.

The CDR3 DNA is TGTGCCAGCAGTGAAAATACCGGGCGGGAGACCCAGTACTTC. Translation: CASSENTGRETQYF. The chain carries TRBV6-1 and TRBJ2-5; D remains ambiguous. This CDR3 is 14 amino acids long. V was pared by 2 bases and J by 5 bases, with 12 bases between. Germline CDR1 MNHNS, CDR2 SASEGT.

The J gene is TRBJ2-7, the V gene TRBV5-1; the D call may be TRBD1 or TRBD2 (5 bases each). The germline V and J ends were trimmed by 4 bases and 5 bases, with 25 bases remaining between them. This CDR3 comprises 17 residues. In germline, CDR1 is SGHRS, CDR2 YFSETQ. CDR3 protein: CASSPLASVGTGDEQYF. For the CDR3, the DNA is TGCGCCAGCAGCCCACTCGCCTCTGTGGGGACGGGCGACGAGCAGTACTTC.

In DNA, the CDR3 is TGCGCCAGCGCGGGACTAGCGGGAAGTACAGATACGCAGTATTTT. It yields the protein CASAGLAGSTDTQYF. The genes are TRBV5-1 and TRBJ2-3; 13 bases match TRBD2. Germline V CDR1 and CDR2: SGHRS, YFSETQ. The CDR3 sequence is 15 residues long. V was clipped by 7 bases and J by 3 bases; unmatched bases: 5.

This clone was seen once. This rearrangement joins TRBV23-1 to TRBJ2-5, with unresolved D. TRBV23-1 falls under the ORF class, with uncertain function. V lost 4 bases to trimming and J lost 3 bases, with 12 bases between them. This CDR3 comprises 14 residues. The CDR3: CASSRKGLKETQYF. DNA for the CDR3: TGCGCCAGCAGTCGCAAAGGGCTCAAAGAGACCCAGTACTTC.

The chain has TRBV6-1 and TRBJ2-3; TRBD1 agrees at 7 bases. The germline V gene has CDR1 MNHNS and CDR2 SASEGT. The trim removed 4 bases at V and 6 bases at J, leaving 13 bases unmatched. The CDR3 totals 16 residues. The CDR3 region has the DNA TGTGCCAGCAGTGGACTGACAGGGTTTTGGCACGATACGCAGTATTTT. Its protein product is CASSGLTGFWHDTQYF.

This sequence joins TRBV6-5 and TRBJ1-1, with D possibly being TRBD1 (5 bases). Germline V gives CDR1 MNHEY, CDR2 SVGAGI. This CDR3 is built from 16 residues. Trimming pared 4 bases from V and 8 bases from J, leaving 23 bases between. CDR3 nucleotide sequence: TGTGCCAGCAGTTCCCCGGGCAGGCGGGGCAGTAGGGAAGCTTTCTTT. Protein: CASSSPGRRGSREAFF.

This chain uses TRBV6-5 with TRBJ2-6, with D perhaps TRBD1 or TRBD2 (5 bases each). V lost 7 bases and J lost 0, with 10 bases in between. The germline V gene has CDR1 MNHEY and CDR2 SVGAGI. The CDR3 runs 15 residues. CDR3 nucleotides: TGTGCCAGCAAACTAGGGACCTCTGGGGCCAACGTCCTGACTTTC. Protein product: CASKLGTSGANVLTF.

CDR3 loop: CASSLGPGQGSLDYTF. The CDR3 DNA follows: TGCGCCAGCAGCTTAGGTCCGGGACAGGGGTCCCTGGACTACACCTTC. The chain couples TRBV5-1 to TRBJ1-2; 10 positions agree with TRBD1. The V segment lost 2 bases and the J segment 10 bases; nucleotides outside the gene matches: 14. The germline V gene has CDR1 SGHRS and CDR2 YFSETQ. The CDR3 totals 16 residues. Full variable domain (missing parts from reference TRBV5-1 and TRBJ1-2): KAGVTQTPRYLIKTRGQQVTLSCSPISGHRSVSWYQQTPGQGLQFLFEYFSETQRNKGNFPGRFSGRQFSNSRSEMNVSTLELGDSALYLCASSLGPGQGSLDYTFGSGTRLTVV.

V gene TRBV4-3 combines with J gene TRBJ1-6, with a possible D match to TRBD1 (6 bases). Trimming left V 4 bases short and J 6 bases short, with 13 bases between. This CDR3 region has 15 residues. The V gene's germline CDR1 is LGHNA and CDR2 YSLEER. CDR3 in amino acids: CASSRGGETNSPLHF. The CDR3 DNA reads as TGCGCCAGCAGCCGCGGGGGCGAGACTAATTCACCCCTCCACTTT.

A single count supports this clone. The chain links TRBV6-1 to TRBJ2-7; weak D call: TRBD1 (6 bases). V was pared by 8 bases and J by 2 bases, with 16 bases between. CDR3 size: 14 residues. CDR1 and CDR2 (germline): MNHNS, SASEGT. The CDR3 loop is CASWDTRWPYEQYF. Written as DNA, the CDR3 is TGTGCCAGCTGGGACACCCGGTGGCCCTACGAGCAGTACTTC.

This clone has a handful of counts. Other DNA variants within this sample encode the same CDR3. The DNA for the CDR3 is TGTGCCAGCAGTGCGGCCCTGAACACTGAAGCTTTCTTT. It is translated as CASSAALNTEAFF. The J gene is TRBJ1-1, the V gene TRBV6-1, with D uncertain. The CDR3 consists of 13 residues. Trimming removed 4 bases from V and 0 bases from J, with 6 bases in between. Germline assignment: CDR1 MNHNS and CDR2 SASEGT.

CDR3 nucleotides: TGTGCCAGCAGCCGCAGAGGTTTCGATCAGCCCCAGCATTTT. It is translated as CASSRRGFDQPQHF. The chain couples TRBV13 to TRBJ1-5; D uncertain. Between the trimmed V and J ends, which lost 5 bases and 5 bases, there was a span of 13 bases. The germline V gene has CDR1 PRHDT and CDR2 FYEKMQ (reference sequence). The CDR3 spans 14 residues.

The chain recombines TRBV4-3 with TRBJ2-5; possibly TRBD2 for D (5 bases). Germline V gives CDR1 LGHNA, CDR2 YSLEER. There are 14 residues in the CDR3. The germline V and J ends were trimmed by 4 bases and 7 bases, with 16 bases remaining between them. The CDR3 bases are TGCGCCAGCAGCCCCGAGCAGGCCGAGGGGACCCAGTACTTC. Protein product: CASSPEQAEGTQYF.

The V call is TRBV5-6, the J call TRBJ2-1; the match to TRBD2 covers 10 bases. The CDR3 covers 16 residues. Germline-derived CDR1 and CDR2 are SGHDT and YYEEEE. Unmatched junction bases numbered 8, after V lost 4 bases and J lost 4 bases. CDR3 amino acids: CASSPLAGNIYNEQFF. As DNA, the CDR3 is TGTGCCAGCAGCCCACTAGCGGGAAATATATACAATGAGCAGTTCTTC.

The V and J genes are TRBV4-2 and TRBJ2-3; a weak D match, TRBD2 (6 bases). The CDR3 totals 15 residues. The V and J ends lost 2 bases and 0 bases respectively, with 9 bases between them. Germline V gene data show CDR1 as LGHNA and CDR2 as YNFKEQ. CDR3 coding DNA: TGTGCCAGCAGCCAACCGGGAGACAGCACAGATACGCAGTATTTT. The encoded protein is CASSQPGDSTDTQYF.